These T cell receptor beta chains were read from a single sample in a study of CD8 T cells in Susac syndrome. TCRdb analysed the immunoSEQ multiplex PCR reads with MiXCR anew, one entry per CDR3 protein. The table shows about 140,000 distinct CDR3 sequences, with approximately 95% occurring only once. The sample consisted of CD8+ T cells from PBMCs. These receptors all come from a human donor in good health. Both conserved end residues are part of each CDR3. The size field is filled for only some rows; it gives once, few, many or a size class.

14 TRBV14 few CASSQDSLNTEAFF
14 TRBV5-1 . CASSFSGTYNEQFF
14 TRBV15 once CATSRVTGSGEQFF
14 TRBV7-9 . CASSLGQGAYGYTF
13 TRBV27 . CASSSSGSGEQFF
12 TRBV29-1 . CSVGQENTEAFF
13 TRBV30 . CAWSRESNQPQHF
14 TRBV7-6 . CASSLDTYSTEAFF
17 TRBV7-2 . CASSTGTSGRYTDTQYF
14 TRBV27 . CASSLGGLKNIQYF
17 TRBV20-1 . CSATDAGAGYSTDTQYF
15 TRBV5-4 . CASWTSSSGANVLTF
13 TRBV6-4 . CASSDSVTDTQYF
11 TRBV30 . CAWRDGYEQYF
12 TRBV20-1 . CGAEGTDYEQYF
13 TRBV9 . CASGFRGDTEAFF
18 TRBV3-1 . CASSQDLEASGSGNIQYF
12 TRBV29-1 once CSVEDQGTEAFF
14 TRBV27 . CASSHPSGTYEQYF
11 TRBV20-1 . CSVNRGQPQHF
16 TRBV7-9 . CASSSLTGGGSYEQYF
12 TRBV5-1 . CASSLTGTEQYF
15 TRBV6-5 . CASSYSSGEQETQYF
15 TRBV27 . CASSYRGGFPDTQYF
12 TRBV9 . CASFAGGSGYTF
15 TRBV12-3/TRBV12-4 . CASTLASGRTETQYF
15 TRBV7-8 . CASSDSSFFSYEQYF
15 TRBV4-3 . CASSQADRGNNEQFF
15 TRBV7-9 . CASRSAGQSYNEQFF
17 TRBV13 . CASSFLMGQGAYTEAFF
13 TRBV27 . CASRLAAAHEQFF
12 TRBV27 . CASRGISYEQYF
14 TRBV19 . CASSPSQFPDEQYF
16 TRBV13 . CASSLGPGGPFGEQYF
15 TRBV27 . CASSLAGERPGELFF
11 TRBV13 . CASSSSTEQYF
11 TRBV27 few CASSLSGELFF
13 TRBV29-1 . CSVTPQGGYGYTF
15 TRBV9 . CASSVEPGFYNEQFF
12 TRBV27 few CASSRGPDTQYF
13 TRBV20-1 . CSARELGTDTQYF
16 TRBV7-8 . CASSLGGLGLHNEQFF
11 TRBV9 few CASGGGYGYTF
16 TRBV7-2 . CASSLGPQTEFDKQYF
10 TRBV30 . CAWSSGELFF
16 TRBV7-9 . CASSLVGGLSYNEQFF
17 TRBV5-4 . CASSFGDTRDRAYEQYF
20 TRBV13 . CASSLESVGTSGRITDTQYF
13 TRBV27 . CASSNTRAYEQYF
15 TRBV3-1 . CASSPGLAGDETQYF
14 TRBV13 . CASSFLAGDYEQYF
12 TRBV27 . CASSQRPGGYTF
14 TRBV7-9 . CASSPPAPTDTQYF
14 TRBV29-1 . CSVSRRNERETQYF
16 TRBV27 . CASSPWDRAAYNEQFF